This TCR beta chain was recorded in a study of T cells in Graves' hyperthyroidism and ophthalmopathy (dated by TCRdb to the late 2010s). Notes on the research overall: Peripheral blood samples were taken at initial diagnosis, before any treatment was given. In addition, the study compared T-cell repertoires in thyroid tissue and in blood from roughly six Graves' hyperthyroidism patients. After blood sampling, hyperthyroidism patients were treated with methimazole at a starting dose of 30 mg daily, and ophthalmopathy patients were treated with high-dose intravenous methylprednisolone. To identify TCR V-J signatures that set the groups apart, the researchers used a discovery cohort of 90 to 100 patients, made up of about 44 with Graves' ophthalmopathy and 57 with stable Graves' hyperthyroidism. The roughly 100 discovery patients were divided at random into training and test sets in a 7:3 ratio. Whether ophthalmopathy could be predicted prospectively was tested in an independent validation cohort made up of under 20 hyperthyroidism patients plus 17 patients who later progressed to ophthalmopathy. The paper reports TCR Vbeta CDR3 sequencing of 140 or so peripheral blood samples: fewer than 50 ophthalmopathy, under 85 hyperthyroidism and about 17 progressor patients. The study at large found these results: During validation, the model predicted progression to ophthalmopathy a median of approximately six months ahead of onset, with more than 55% sensitivity and less than 85% specificity. Sample size was not statistically predetermined, and investigators were not blinded to group allocation. A 13 V-J signature model separated ophthalmopathy from stable hyperthyroidism, with around 90% sensitivity and 81.08% specificity in cross-validation and 80%/75% in testing. Most expanded thyroid clonotypes (frequency above 0.001) were also found in blood, which suggests that blood repertoires may mirror thyroid immune responses.

A patient counted as having stable Graves' hyperthyroidism if no progression to ophthalmopathy occurred over 18 months of follow-up. Hyperthyroidism patients were newly diagnosed, with disease duration under 2 months, and aged 18 to 65 years. Any patient with an uncontrolled infection, another autoimmune disease, pregnancy or lactation was excluded. Diagnoses relied on clinical symptoms, serum thyroxine and TRAb, thyroid ultrasound and orbital computed tomography. PBMCs were separated from roughly 9.3 ml of fresh peripheral blood using Ficoll-Paque density gradient centrifugation. Total RNA was extracted using Trizol reagent, and RNA quality was assessed on an Agilent 2100 Bioanalyzer. This clonotype was found once. Its antigen is still unknown. One base away there is no much larger clone; base qualities are not given. One read is thin evidence. The germline V gene provides CDR1 ENHRY and CDR2 SYGVKD. Measured from the cysteine to the phenylalanine, the CDR3 is 17 residues long. CDR3 DNA is the only sequence kept; it has 51 bases, read in frame from the first base. V drops 0 bases and J drops 5 bases, leaving 16 bases in between.

The TCR beta CDR3 regions were amplified from RNA transcripts. For the first round of RT-PCR on the TCR CDR3, the HTBI primer set was used together with the Qiagen OneStep RT-PCR kit. Libraries were constructed in a second round of multiplex PCR, after which size selection and purification were performed. The libraries were sequenced on an Illumina HiSeq2000 using paired-end 100 bp reads. On the authors' methods: SOAPnuke was used to process the raw data, with reads discarded if the reads contained adapters or uncalled bases, had a mean Phred below 15, or lacked an exact constant-primer or identifier match. High-quality paired reads were merged with COPE v1.2.5, and unique nucleotide sequences were defined as clonotypes. MiTCR v1.1 was used to align clonotypes to the IMGT TRBV, TRBD and TRBJ reference segments. The analysis included only V-J combinations with a frequency above 0.0001, which together covered over 98% of the repertoires. A TCS score was defined as the ratio between F50 (clonal expansion) and ExV (chaos), using BLOSUM62-based TCRdist between CDR3 peptides within each V-J. Welch's t-statistics and random forest reduced fewer than 600 V-J features to under 15, which were used in a naive Bayes classifier (R e1071). The similarity between thyroid and blood repertoires was quantified using the Morisita-Horn index. TCRdb handled the public reads itself, with Q25 trimming in fastp and clone calling in MiXCR, and kept productive beta chains. Rows with one shared CDR3 protein collapse into an entry with the most common genes and DNA. It is TCRdb's table, rather than the study itself, that gives the V and J calls and clone size. In all, the sample holds about 840,000 distinct CDR3 sequences, and roughly 37% of those were seen once. Roughly 8.3% of the sample belongs to the ten largest clones.

What was sequenced was blood. The chain couples TRBV10-3 to TRBJ1-4; a tentative D call is TRBD1 (5 bases match). The receptor was derived from a man between 18 and 35 years old with Graves' hyperthyroidism. DNA sequence: TGTGCCATCAGTGAGTCGAGGGGTACGTCCTACAATGAAAAACTGTTTTTT. Protein translation: CAISESRGTSYNEKLFF.